A selection of T cell receptor beta chains follows, all from one sample in a study of blood T cell repertoires in COVID-19. Using immunoSEQ multiplex PCR, the repertoire was profiled, and TCRdb retains in-frame clones only, with some absent. Altogether almost 350,000 clones are present, approximately 89% being singletons, with the ten largest covering around 3.9%. Sequencing input: peripheral blood. These receptors came from a woman in her sixties or seventies with COVID-19, enrolled during active disease. The CDR3 runs from the conserved cysteine through the conserved F or W. Fields, in order: clone size, V gene, D gene, J gene, CDR3 protein, CDR3 DNA. D genes are given only for firm matches. Clone sizes are given selectively: once, few, many, or a class where the clone is expanded.

>-|TRBV6-5|TRBD1|TRBJ2-7
CASTRGQGFGEQYF
TGTGCCAGCACAAGGGGACAGGGATTCGGCGAGCAGTACTTC
>-|TRBV7-6|TRBD2|TRBJ2-3
CASSLGPAGGEDTQYF
TGTGCCAGCAGCTTAGGTCCAGCGGGGGGGGAAGATACGCAGTATTTT
>-|TRBV2|-|TRBJ2-1
CASSQITTSSNEQFF
TGTGCCAGCAGTCAGATCACGACTAGTAGCAATGAGCAGTTCTTC
>-|TRBV11-3|TRBD2|TRBJ2-3
CASSPGGDGDTQYF
TGTGCCAGCAGCCCCGGGGGGGATGGAGATACGCAGTATTTT
>-|TRBV5-5|TRBD1|TRBJ2-7
CASSHDRGRYEQYF
TGTGCCAGCAGCCACGACAGGGGGCGTTACGAGCAGTACTTC
>-|TRBV10-3|-|TRBJ1-1
CAMRDQGIGTEAFF
TGTGCCATGAGAGACCAGGGGATTGGGACTGAAGCTTTCTTT
>-|TRBV5-8|-|TRBJ1-1
CASSKETGNTEAFF
TGTGCCAGCAGCAAGGAGACTGGAAACACTGAAGCTTTCTTT
>-|TRBV6-5|-|TRBJ1-1
CASRPPGELAEAFF
TGTGCCAGCAGACCACCCGGGGAACTCGCTGAAGCTTTCTTT
>-|TRBV15|TRBD1|TRBJ1-1
CATSRGSRGRGNTEAFF
TGTGCCACCAGCAGAGGGTCAAGGGGGCGAGGGAACACTGAAGCTTTCTTT
>once|TRBV2|-|TRBJ1-6
CASSATGNSPLHF
TGTGCCAGCAGCGCAACAGGGAATTCACCCCTCCACTTT
>-|TRBV18|TRBD1|TRBJ1-1
CASSATGYTEAFF
TGTGCCAGCTCAGCGACAGGGTACACTGAAGCTTTCTTT
>once|TRBV6-6|-|TRBJ1-2
CASRSQSTTGGYTF
TGTGCCAGCAGAAGTCAGTCCACTACGGGGGGCTACACCTTC
>few|TRBV18|TRBD1|TRBJ1-1
CASSPPGQGKVGTEAFF
TGTGCCAGCTCACCACCGGGACAGGGAAAAGTGGGGACTGAAGCTTTCTTT
>-|TRBV6-5|TRBD1|TRBJ1-3
CASSYTGTGGNTIYF
TGTGCCAGCAGTTACACCGGGACAGGGGGAAACACCATATATTTT
>-|TRBV6-2/TRBV6-3|TRBD1|TRBJ1-1
CASSSTGGNTEAFF
TGTGCCAGCAGTTCGACAGGGGGGAACACTGAAGCTTTCTTT
>-|TRBV28|TRBD1|TRBJ2-3
CASSPQGVFTDTQYF
TGTGCCAGCAGTCCGCAGGGGGTGTTCACAGATACGCAGTATTTT
>-|TRBV7-9|-|TRBJ1-1
CASRIGGRRTEAFF
TGTGCCAGCAGAATCGGGGGTAGGAGGACTGAAGCTTTCTTT
>-|TRBV18|TRBD1|TRBJ1-3
CASSPRDRRIGNTIYF
TGTGCCAGCTCACCCCGGGACAGGAGAATAGGAAACACCATATATTTT
>-|TRBV6-2/TRBV6-3|TRBD1|TRBJ1-6
CASSWVGQGFGSPLHF
TGTGCCAGCAGTTGGGTTGGACAGGGGTTTGGATCACCCCTCCACTTT
>once|TRBV28|-|TRBJ1-1
CASSFGGGGEEAFF
TGTGCCAGCAGTTTCGGAGGGGGGGGAGAGGAAGCTTTCTTT